The next 29 T cell receptor beta chains were all read from a single sample in a study of human T cells and chemical hapten exposure. Time point denoted: pre-sensitization, week 0. Treatment reported: therapeutic diphenylcyclopropenone sensitization with weekly scalp DPC. TCRdb redid the calling of the RACE reads with MiXCR, one entry per CDR3 protein. The table lists more than 75,000 distinct CDR3 sequences, 8% to 10% of them singletons. This specimen consisted of whole blood, obtained in connection with sensitization to the hapten diphenylcyclopropenone (DPC). These receptors were taken from a woman in her forties with alopecia areata. Some clones in this sample may be carry-over from other donors' samples.

V and J are TRBV7-9 and TRBJ1-4; no clear D gene. CDR3 size: 15 residues. Deletions cut 2 bases from V and 6 bases from J, with 13 bases between. Germline V CDR1 and CDR2: SEHNR, FQNEAQ (reference sequence). Here the CDR3 DNA reads TGTGCCAGCAGCTTAATCTCTCGGACGGATGAAAAACTGTTTTTT. Translating gives CASSLISRTDEKLFF. The variable domain in full, completed from reference TRBV7-9 and TRBJ1-4, reads DTGVSQNPRHKITKRGQNVTFRCDPISEHNRLYWYRQTLGQGPEFLTYFQNEAQLEKSRLLSDRFSAERPKGSFSTLEIQRTEQGDSAMYLCASSLISRTDEKLFFGSGTQLSVL.

The rearrangement links TRBV20-1 to TRBJ1-5, with 7 bases aligning to TRBD1. CDR1 is DFQATT, CDR2 SNEGSKA, per germline (reference sequence). The CDR3 consists of 15 residues. Trimming at V came to 1 base and at J to 4 bases, leaving 7 bases not matched to a gene. The DNA of the CDR3 is TGCAGTGCTAGAGTCCAGGACAGGTGGAATCAGCCCCAGCATTTT. Protein sequence: CSARVQDRWNQPQHF.

This clonotype was counted between two and nine times. The chain joins TRBV7-6 to TRBJ1-5; no firm D call. The CDR3 is made up of 13 amino acids. From germline, CDR1 is SGHVS and CDR2 FNYEAQ. V gave up 0 bases and J gave up 5 bases, with 5 bases separating them. CDR3 DNA sequence: TGTGCCAGCAGCTTAGCGGTCTATCAGCCCCAGCATTTT. This sequence encodes CASSLAVYQPQHF. Complete variable domain (other parts from reference TRBV7-6 and TRBJ1-5): GAGVSQSPRYKVTKRGQDVALRCDPISGHVSLYWYRQALGQGPEFLTYFNYEAQQDKSGLPNDRFSAERPEGSISTLTIQRTEQRDSAMYRCASSLAVYQPQHFGDGTRLSIL.

There are many counts of this clonotype. This sequence joins TRBV20-1 and TRBJ2-3; 8 bases map to TRBD2. Trimming took 2 bases from V and 8 from J; bases not matched to a gene: 6. Germline V gives CDR1 DFQATT, CDR2 SNEGSKA (reference sequence). The length of the CDR3 is 13 residues. The chain's CDR3 is CSARPPGGRTQYF. CDR3 DNA sequence: TGCAGTGCTAGACCCCCGGGGGGGCGTACGCAGTATTTT.

This clonotype has at least ten counts. The chain links TRBV2 to TRBJ1-2; a possible D gene is TRBD1 (5 bases). Germline lookup yields CDR1 SNHLY and CDR2 FYNNEI. This CDR3 is 15 amino acids long. Trimming shortened V by 7 bases and J by 0 bases, and 15 bases separated the two germline ends. The CDR3 is CASTLTLTANYGYTF. In DNA form, the CDR3 reads TGTGCCAGCACCTTAACTTTGACAGCTAACTATGGCTACACCTTC.

This clonotype showed up many times. The chain employs TRBV18 and TRBJ2-5; D may match TRBD1 or TRBD2 (5 bases each). This CDR3 is 15 amino acids long. V dropped 6 bases and J dropped 4 bases, with 18 bases sitting between them. Per the germline V gene, CDR1 is KGHSH and CDR2 is LQKENI. CDR3 protein: CASSLNDGDRETQYF. Written as DNA, the CDR3 is TGTGCCAGCTCCCTAAACGACGGGGACCGAGAGACCCAGTACTTC.

The sample holds many counts of this clonotype. This sequence joins TRBV12-3 or TRBV12-4 and TRBJ2-2; D remains unclear. This CDR3 spans 12 amino acids. Trimming removed 5 bases at V and 11 bases at J, with 12 bases between. CDR3 region: CASSLTASELFF. The CDR3 bases are TGTGCCAGCAGTCTAACCGCGAGCGAGCTGTTTTTT.

The chain employs TRBV7-2 and TRBJ1-5, with 7 bases lining up with TRBD1. Trimming at V came to 2 bases and at J to 4 bases, leaving 5 bases not matched to a gene. CDR1 and CDR2 from the germline V gene are SGHTA and FQGNSA. This CDR3 has 15 amino acids. The CDR3 here is CASSLMGQRNQPQHF. CDR3 bases: TGTGCCAGCAGCTTAATGGGACAGCGAAATCAGCCCCAGCATTTT. Together with reference TRBV7-2 and TRBJ1-5, the CDR3 gives the full variable domain: GAGVSQSPSNKVTEKGKDVELRCDPISGHTALYWYRQSLGQGLEFLIYFQGNSAPDKSGLPSDRFSAERTGGSVSTLTIQRTQQEDSAVYLCASSLMGQRNQPQHFGDGTRLSIL.

This clonotype was counted many times. The CDR3 DNA reads TGTGCCAGTAGTGTCGGACAGGGGGCTTCACCCCTCCACTTT. It codes for CASSVGQGASPLHF. The chain carries TRBV19 and TRBJ1-6; 11 bases map to TRBD1. The CDR3 has 14 amino acids. CDR1 and CDR2 (germline): LNHDA, SQIVND (reference sequence). V gave up 5 bases and J gave up 9 bases; unmatched junction bases: 3.

This clonotype has just a few counts. This sequence joins TRBV12-5 and TRBJ2-3; D may be TRBD1 or TRBD2 (5 bases each). CDR3 size: 15 residues. The germline V gene has CDR1 LGHNT and CDR2 FRNRAP. Trimming stripped 4 bases from V and 0 bases from J, with 11 bases between. The CDR3 DNA follows: TGTGCTAGTGGTTGGGACGGGATGAGCACAGATACGCAGTATTTT. Its translation: CASGWDGMSTDTQYF.

This clonotype was seen only a few times. The chain combines TRBV9 with TRBJ2-3, with 7 bases that match TRBD1. V shed 0 bases, J shed 2 bases, and the junction held 6 bases outside the gene matches. The CDR3 loop spans 16 amino acids. Germline V gene data show CDR1 as SGDLS and CDR2 as YYNGEE. As DNA, the CDR3 is TGTGCCAGCAGCGTAGGGACAGGTGAATTCACAGATACGCAGTATTTT. It translates to CASSVGTGEFTDTQYF.

The chain has TRBV24-1 and TRBJ2-1; TRBD1 agrees at 7 bases. Per germline, CDR1 KGHDR and CDR2 SFDVKD. Trimming took 4 bases from V and 2 from J; bases not matched to a gene: 10. The length of the CDR3 is 17 residues. The CDR3 region is CATSDPGTDAPYNEQFF. CDR3 bases: TGTGCCACCAGTGACCCTGGGACAGATGCCCCCTACAATGAGCAGTTCTTC.

J is TRBJ2-1 and V is TRBV11-1; a possible D gene is TRBD2 (6 bases). CDR1 SGHAT and CDR2 FQDESV come from the germline V gene (reference sequence). The V and J ends lost 2 bases and 3 bases respectively, with 8 bases between them. The CDR3 has 14 amino acids. The CDR3 loop is CASSLSGDYNEQFF. DNA for the CDR3: TGTGCCAGCAGCTTATCGGGAGACTACAATGAGCAGTTCTTC.

Note on this clonotype: With a much larger clone just one base away, this may be a read error. V is TRBV7-3 and J is TRBJ1-1; D not certain. Per germline, CDR1 SGHTA and CDR2 FQGTGA. The CDR3 contains 17 residues. The V gene lost 4 bases and the J gene lost 3 bases, with 21 bases spanning the gap. CDR3 in DNA: TGTGCCAGCAGCTCCCAACCCATGGCCCGAGGATACACTGAAGCTTTCTTT. Amino acids: CASSSQPMARGYTEAFF. Based on the CDR3 plus reference TRBV7-3 and TRBJ1-1, the full variable domain is GAGVSQTPSNKVTEKGKYVELRCDPISGHTALYWYRQSLGQGPEFLIYFQGTGAADDSGLPNDRFFAVRPEGSVSTLKIQRTERGDSAVYLCASSSQPMARGYTEAFFGQGTRLTVV.

This clonotype was detected many times. J is TRBJ1-1 and V is TRBV3-1; D remains ambiguous. The CDR3 consists of 16 residues. CDR1 LGHDT and CDR2 YNNKEL come from the germline V gene (reference sequence). Trimming removed 2 bases at V and 5 bases at J, with 18 bases between. CDR3 in DNA: TGTGCCAGCAGCCAATGGAACGGGCCTCCGGGGACTGAAGCTTTCTTT. Its protein is CASSQWNGPPGTEAFF.

The chain links TRBV4-2 to TRBJ2-2; 11 nucleotides align to TRBD2. The junction had 3 bases not matched to a gene; V was cut back by 2 bases and J by 1 base. Germline values: CDR1 LGHNA, CDR2 YNFKEQ. This CDR3 has 17 amino acids. This CDR3 reads CASSQLAGGLNTGELFF. CDR3 nucleotides: TGTGCCAGCAGCCAACTAGCGGGGGGTTTGAACACCGGGGAGCTGTTTTTT.

This chain connects TRBV6-1 to TRBJ2-2; 9 bases align to TRBD1. Trimming at V came to 1 base and at J to 6 bases, leaving 9 bases not matched to a gene. The CDR3 spans 17 residues. Per the germline V gene, CDR1 is MNHNS and CDR2 is SASEGT. The CDR3 region is CASSEGNRGRIPGELFF. The CDR3 region has the DNA TGTGCCAGCAGTGAAGGAAACAGGGGGCGCATACCCGGGGAGCTGTTTTTT.

This clonotype was detected a few times. CDR3 nucleotide sequence: TGTGCCAGCAGCGCACCCACAGGTGAACAAACTGAAGCTTTCTTT. This sequence encodes CASSAPTGEQTEAFF. V gene TRBV5-5 combines with J gene TRBJ1-1; the D gene is possibly TRBD1 (5 bases). CDR1 is SGHKS, CDR2 YYEKEE, per germline (reference sequence). The CDR3 sequence is 15 residues long. The V end lost 4 bases, the J end lost 5 bases, and 18 bases lay between the germline ends.

This chain joins TRBV6-5 and TRBJ2-6; 9 bases fit TRBD1. The ends lost 6 bases at V and 3 bases at J; junction bases unmatched: 9. Germline CDR1 is MNHEY and CDR2 is SVGAGI. This CDR3 has 17 residues. CDR3 sequence (DNA): TGTGCCAGCAGCCAGAACAGGGGGCTAAATGGGGCCAACGTCCTGACTTTC. Translating it yields CASSQNRGLNGANVLTF.

In its sample, this clonotype was seen many times. The rearrangement uses TRBV11-3 and TRBJ2-2; D unresolved. The CDR3 extends over 16 amino acids. CDR1 and CDR2 (germline): SGHNT, YENEEA. Trimming removed 0 bases at V and 0 bases at J, with 8 bases between. CDR3 DNA: TGTGCCAGCAGCTTAGAGGGTCCTGCGAACACCGGGGAGCTGTTTTTT. It yields the protein CASSLEGPANTGELFF.

This clonotype was detected a few times. This chain links TRBV5-1 with TRBJ2-1, with D maybe TRBD2 (6 bases). The V gene's germline CDR1 is SGHRS and CDR2 YFSETQ. The CDR3 has 14 amino acids. V lost 4 bases, J lost 2 bases, and 10 bases lay in between. The CDR3 DNA reads TGCGCCAGCAGCCTCGGGACTCCCTACAATGAGCAGTTCTTC. As protein: CASSLGTPYNEQFF.

Ten or more counts support this clonotype. This chain connects TRBV29-1 to TRBJ1-5; 7 bases are a match to TRBD1. J was trimmed by 3 bases and V by 4 bases; bases with no gene match: 6. This CDR3 has 14 residues. Germline loops: CDR1 SQVTM, CDR2 ANQGSEA. Written as DNA, the CDR3 is TGCAGCGTTGCTGCAGGGGGTAACAATCAGCCCCAGCATTTT. Translation: CSVAAGGNNQPQHF.

The chain recombines TRBV7-9 with TRBJ2-1; a possible D gene is TRBD2 (6 bases). Per germline, CDR1 SEHNR and CDR2 FQNEAQ (reference sequence). The CDR3 length is 17 residues. V dropped 5 bases and J dropped 4 bases, with 21 bases sitting between them. The DNA for the CDR3 is TGTGCCAGCAGCCCATCCCCTGTTGTTGGGGGGTACAATGAGCAGTTCTTC. Its translation is CASSPSPVVGGYNEQFF.

In its sample, this clonotype was seen many times. This chain links TRBV19 with TRBJ1-1, with D uncertain. V was trimmed by 5 bases and J by 0 bases, leaving 10 bases between them. Germline CDR1 and CDR2: LNHDA and SQIVND (reference sequence). This CDR3 spans 14 amino acids. The CDR3 here is CASSGRGMNTEAFF. CDR3 sequence (DNA): TGTGCCAGTAGTGGGCGCGGCATGAACACTGAAGCTTTCTTT.

There are many counts of this clonotype. V is TRBV12-3 or TRBV12-4 and J is TRBJ2-1; a possible D gene is TRBD1 (6 bases). CDR3 length equals 15 residues. V lost 3 bases and J lost 9, with 18 bases in between. This chain's CDR3 is CASSFAGATNPEQFF. The CDR3 nucleotides are TGTGCCAGCAGTTTCGCAGGGGCAACAAATCCTGAGCAGTTCTTC.

This clonotype was seen a few times. The V gene is TRBV18, the J gene TRBJ1-2, with a weak D call TRBD1 (5 bases). Deletions cut 0 bases from V and 7 bases from J, with 15 bases between. CDR1 is KGHSH, CDR2 LQKENI, per germline. CDR3 length equals 15 residues. The CDR3 loop reads CASSPPGLRVVGYTF. DNA for the CDR3: TGTGCCAGCTCACCACCTGGGCTCAGGGTGGTTGGCTACACCTTC.

In its sample, this clonotype was seen a few times. The V call is TRBV5-5, the J call TRBJ1-2, with D possibly matching TRBD1 (5 bases). V was pared by 4 bases and J by 2 bases, with 9 bases between. Germline V gene data show CDR1 as SGHKS and CDR2 as YYEKEE (reference sequence). CDR3 length: 13 residues. CDR3 in DNA: TGTGCCAGCAGCCCGGGACCCAACTATGGCTACACCTTC. Translation: CASSPGPNYGYTF.

The table lists this clonotype with many counts. V and J are TRBV7-2 and TRBJ1-4; the D gene is possibly TRBD1 (5 bases). The CDR3 spans 12 residues. In germline, CDR1 is SGHTA, CDR2 FQGNSA. The V end lost 5 bases, the J end lost 10 bases, and 11 bases lay between the germline ends. CDR3 sequence (DNA): TGTGCCAGCAGCAGGGACGGGGGAAAACTGTTTTTT. Translated: CASSRDGGKLFF.

This chain joins TRBV6-6 and TRBJ1-5; a possible D gene is TRBD1 (6 bases). Trimming stripped 0 bases from V and 3 bases from J, with 9 bases between. Germline V CDR1 and CDR2: MNHNY, SVGAGI (reference sequence). This CDR3 contains 15 residues. CDR3 bases: TGTGCCAGCAGTTACTCGTCGGGGGCCAATCAGCCCCAGCATTTT. Protein product: CASSYSSGANQPQHF.